This T cell receptor (beta chain) was obtained from a study of T-cell memory formation after mild COVID-19. The germline V and J ends were trimmed by 3 bases and 5 bases, with 17 bases remaining between them. The CDR3 sequence is 15 residues long. CDR1 DFQATT and CDR2 SNEGSKA come from the germline V gene (reference sequence). TCRdb passed the 5' RACE reads through MiXCR, listing each CDR3 protein once. Altogether fewer than 250,000 distinct CDR3 sequences are present, about 11% being singletons, with the ten largest covering 2.5% to 3.5%. The rearrangement links TRBV20-1 to TRBJ1-5, with TRBD1 as a possible D gene (6 bases). What was sequenced was PBMCs or a T cell subset sorted from them (not recorded which). The origin of this receptor is a man aged 18 to 30 who had mild COVID-19 (a few samples of this study predate the infection). Cell type and time point are not known. The DNA of the CDR3 is TGCAGTGCTAGTCGGGGGGGGCTCGTGGATCAGCCCCAGCATTTT. Translating gives CSASRGGLVDQPQHF.